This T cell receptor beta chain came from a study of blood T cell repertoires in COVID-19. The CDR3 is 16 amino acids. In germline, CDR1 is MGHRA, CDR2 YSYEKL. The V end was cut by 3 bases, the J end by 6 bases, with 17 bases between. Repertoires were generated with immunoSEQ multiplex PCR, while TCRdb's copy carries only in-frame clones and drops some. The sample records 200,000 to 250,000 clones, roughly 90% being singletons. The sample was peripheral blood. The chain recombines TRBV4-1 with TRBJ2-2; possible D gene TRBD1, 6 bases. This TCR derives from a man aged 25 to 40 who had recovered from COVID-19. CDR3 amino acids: CASSHFSRTVSGELFF. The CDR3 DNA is TGCGCCAGCAGCCACTTCTCACGGACAGTATCCGGGGAGCTGTTTTTT.